This T cell receptor beta chain was profiled in a study of blood T cell repertoires in COVID-19 (dated by TCRdb to 2018 to 2020). Study-wide context: Samples from collaborators originated in the United States, Italy and Spain and spanned both the acute and convalescent phases of COVID-19. The material from the prospective study consisted of cDNA or gDNA derived from T cells, B-cell-depleted T cells, or PBMCs. Subjects who had been exposed to COVID-19, were actively infected with it, or had recovered from it provided the deeply sampled blood TCRbeta repertoires that made up the dataset. The repertoires were released in a freely available public database meant as a resource for research on the immune response to SARS-CoV-2. The samples were drawn from the first 160 participants of the ongoing ImmuneRACE study and from about 1,200 subjects provided by 6 global collaborators. Sample metadata almost always included a de-identified subject ID, COVID-19 status, age in years and sex. HLA class I and class II types, where available, came from metadata supplied by the sample provider rather than from assay-based typing.

The CDR3 goes from the cysteine to the phenylalanine over 14 residues. The only DNA kept is the CDR3, 42 bases in frame from the first base. As encoded in the germline V gene (reference sequence), CDR1 is LNHDA while CDR2 is SQIVND. A distance of 14 bases separates the germline ends of V and J, which lose 6 bases and 2 bases respectively. TCRbeta CDR3 regions were amplified from genomic DNA using the immunoSEQ Assay, a bias-controlled multiplex PCR. As for the authors' bioinformatics: Nucleated cell counts per sample were estimated from amplification of reference gene primers within the assay. To quantify the absolute abundance of each unique TCRbeta CDR3 rearrangement, sequence reads were collapsed and filtered. For each sample, productive Simpson clonality was calculated by taking the square root of Simpson's diversity index across productive rearrangements. In TCRdb, the immuneACCESS table is reduced to in-frame sequences with V and J assigned. These tables do not hold every clone; where another copy was compared, an unresolved V gene accounts for under half, and the others remain unexplained. Clonal size and the V and J genes are those of that table, whereas D and trimming came from the DNA. Recorded for this sample are over 110,000 clones; roughly 82% of them occurred a single time. The ten largest clones add up to under 15% of the sample.

As to this clone: The target of this receptor is not known. No per-base quality is available; no much larger clone lies one base away.

The collaborating institutions used their own protocols to collect whole blood in K2EDTA tubes. For TCRbeta analysis, collaborators shipped samples as frozen whole blood, isolated PBMCs, or DNA extracted from either of those sample types. Study-wide conclusions, independent of this receptor: The quantity of clinical and demographic metadata differed by source and by participant and was supplied without curation.

The source is a man at least 80 years old with acute or convalescent COVID-19. The specimen sequenced was peripheral blood. The rearrangement joined TRBV19 to TRBJ2-7, and the D gene may be TRBD2, 6 bases matching. The sequenced DNA is TGTGCCAGTAGCCCCTTGGCGGGGACCTACGAGCAGTACTTC. Translation gives CASSPLAGTYEQYF.